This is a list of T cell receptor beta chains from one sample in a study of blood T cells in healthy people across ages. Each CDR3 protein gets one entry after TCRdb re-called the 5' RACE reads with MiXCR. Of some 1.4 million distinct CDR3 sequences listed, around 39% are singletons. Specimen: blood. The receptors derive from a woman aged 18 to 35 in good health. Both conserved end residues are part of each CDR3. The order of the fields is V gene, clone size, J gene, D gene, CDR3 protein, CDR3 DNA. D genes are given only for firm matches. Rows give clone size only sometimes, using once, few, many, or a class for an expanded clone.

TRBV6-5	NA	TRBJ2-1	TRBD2	CASSYLTSGEQFF	TGTGCCAGCAGTTACCTGACTAGCGGGGAGCAGTTCTTC
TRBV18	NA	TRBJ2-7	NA	CASSPQGLLSYEQYF	TGTGCCAGCTCACCACAAGGGCTACTCTCCTACGAGCAGTACTTC
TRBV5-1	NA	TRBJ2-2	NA	CASTRIGIGAGELFF	TGCGCCAGCACAAGGATCGGGATCGGTGCCGGGGAGCTGTTTTTT
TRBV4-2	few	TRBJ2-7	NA	CASSQDKMAYEQYF	TGTGCCAGCAGCCAAGATAAAATGGCCTACGAGCAGTACTTC
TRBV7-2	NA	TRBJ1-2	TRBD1	CASSFSGTGHGYTF	TGTGCCAGCAGCTTTTCCGGGACAGGGCATGGCTACACCTTC
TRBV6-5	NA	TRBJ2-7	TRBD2	CASSSPGTRANNEQYF	TGTGCCAGCAGTTCCCCCGGGACTAGGGCCAACAATGAGCAGTACTTC
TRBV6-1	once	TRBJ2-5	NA	CASSESSWTQYF	TGTGCCAGCAGTGAATCGAGTTGGACCCAGTACTTC
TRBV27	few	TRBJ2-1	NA	CASSPAGTRIGNEQFF	TGTGCCAGCAGTCCGGCCGGTACTAGGATTGGCAATGAGCAGTTCTTC
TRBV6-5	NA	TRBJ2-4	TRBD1	CASSYADRGAKNIQYF	TGTGCCAGCAGTTATGCGGACAGGGGGGCCAAAAACATTCAGTACTTC
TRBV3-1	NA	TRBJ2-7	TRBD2	CASSFIAGTSYEQYF	TGTGCCAGCAGCTTCATAGCGGGGACCTCCTACGAGCAGTACTTC
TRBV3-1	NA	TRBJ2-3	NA	CASSQDRFTDTQYF	TGTGCCAGCAGCCAAGACAGATTCACAGATACGCAGTATTTT
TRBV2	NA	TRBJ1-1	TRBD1	CASRGTGETEAFF	TGTGCCAGCAGAGGGACAGGGGAGACTGAAGCTTTCTTT
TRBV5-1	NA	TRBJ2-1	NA	CASSSTGTRDNEQFF	TGCGCCAGCAGCTCGACCGGGACAAGGGACAATGAGCAGTTCTTC
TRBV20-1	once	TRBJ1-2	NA	CSARRGTESGYTF	TGCAGTGCTAGAAGGGGAACAGAAAGTGGCTACACCTTC
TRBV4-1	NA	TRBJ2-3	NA	CASSHPNRRSSTDTQYF	TGCGCCAGCAGCCATCCCAACCGAAGGTCTAGCACAGATACGCAGTATTTT
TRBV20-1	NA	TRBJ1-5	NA	CSARSSGGNQPQHF	TGCAGTGCTAGATCCAGCGGGGGCAATCAGCCCCAGCATTTT
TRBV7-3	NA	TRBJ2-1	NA	CASSEGGGSADEQFF	TGTGCCAGCAGCGAAGGGGGGGGGTCGGCAGATGAGCAGTTCTTC
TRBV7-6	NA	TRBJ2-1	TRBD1	CASSLVFSGTGYNEQFF	TGTGCCAGCAGCTTAGTTTTTAGTGGGACAGGGTACAATGAGCAGTTCTTC
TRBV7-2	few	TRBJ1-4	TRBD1	CASSLSGQGREKLFF	TGTGCCAGCAGCTTATCGGGACAGGGTAGGGAAAAACTGTTTTTT
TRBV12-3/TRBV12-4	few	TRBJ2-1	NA	CASSTTRGSYNEQFF	TGTGCCAGCAGCACGACTAGGGGTTCCTACAATGAGCAGTTCTTC
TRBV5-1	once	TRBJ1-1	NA	CASSLGADVGTEAFF	TGCGCCAGCAGCTTGGGGGCAGATGTCGGCACTGAAGCTTTCTTT
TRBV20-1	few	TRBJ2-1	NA	CSVIPRGTYNEQFF	TGCAGTGTCATCCCGAGGGGAACCTACAATGAGCAGTTCTTC
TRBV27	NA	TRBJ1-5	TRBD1	CASSLTGTGGLQPQHF	TGTGCCAGCAGTTTAACCGGGACAGGGGGCTTACAGCCCCAGCATTTT
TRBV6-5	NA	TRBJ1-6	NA	CASSNKTPGPGSPLHF	TGTGCCAGCAGTAATAAGACGCCGGGGCCTGGATCACCCCTCCACTTT
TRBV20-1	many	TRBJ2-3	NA	CSAGGLSWIDTQYF	TGCAGTGCTGGAGGACTATCCTGGATAGATACGCAGTATTTT
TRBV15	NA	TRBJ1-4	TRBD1	CATRMTGGNEKLFF	TGTGCCACCAGAATGACAGGGGGTAATGAAAAACTGTTTTTT